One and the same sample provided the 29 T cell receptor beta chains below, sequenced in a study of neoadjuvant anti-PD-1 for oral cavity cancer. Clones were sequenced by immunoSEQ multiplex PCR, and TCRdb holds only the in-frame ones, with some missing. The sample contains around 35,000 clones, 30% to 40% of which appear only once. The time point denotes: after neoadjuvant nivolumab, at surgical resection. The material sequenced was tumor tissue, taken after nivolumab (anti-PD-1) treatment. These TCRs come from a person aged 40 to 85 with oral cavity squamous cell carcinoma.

The chain's CDR3 is CASSLNRANTEAFF. Here the CDR3 DNA reads TGTGCCAGCAGCTTAAACAGGGCGAACACTGAAGCTTTCTTT. This chain uses TRBV7-3 with TRBJ1-1; D possibly corresponds to TRBD1 (6 bases). The CDR3 has 14 residues. Germline V lookup: CDR1 SGHTA, CDR2 FQGTGA. Trimming took 1 base from V and 1 from J, leaving 7 bases between them.

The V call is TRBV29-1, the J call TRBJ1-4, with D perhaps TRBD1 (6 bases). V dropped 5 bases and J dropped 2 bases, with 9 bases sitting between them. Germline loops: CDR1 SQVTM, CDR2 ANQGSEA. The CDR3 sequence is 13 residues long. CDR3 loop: CSVTGLTNEKLFF. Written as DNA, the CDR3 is TGCAGCGTTACAGGGTTGACTAATGAAAAACTGTTTTTT.

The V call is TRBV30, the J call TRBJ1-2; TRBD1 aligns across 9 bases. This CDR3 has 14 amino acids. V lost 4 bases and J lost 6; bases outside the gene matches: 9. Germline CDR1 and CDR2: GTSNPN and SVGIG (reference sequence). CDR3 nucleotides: TGTGCCTGGATCAAGTGGACAGGGGCCAATGGCTACACCTTC. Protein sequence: CAWIKWTGANGYTF.

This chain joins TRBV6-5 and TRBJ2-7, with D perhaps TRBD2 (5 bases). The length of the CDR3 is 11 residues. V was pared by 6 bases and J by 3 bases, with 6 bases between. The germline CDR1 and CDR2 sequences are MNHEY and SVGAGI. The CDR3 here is CASREVYEQYF. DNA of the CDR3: TGTGCCAGCAGGGAGGTCTACGAGCAGTACTTC.

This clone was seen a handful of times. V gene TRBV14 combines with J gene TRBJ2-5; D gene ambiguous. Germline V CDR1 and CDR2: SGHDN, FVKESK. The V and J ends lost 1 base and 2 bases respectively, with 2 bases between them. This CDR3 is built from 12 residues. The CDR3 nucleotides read TGTGCCAGCAGCCAAGCTCAAGAGACCCAGTACTTC. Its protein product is CASSQAQETQYF.

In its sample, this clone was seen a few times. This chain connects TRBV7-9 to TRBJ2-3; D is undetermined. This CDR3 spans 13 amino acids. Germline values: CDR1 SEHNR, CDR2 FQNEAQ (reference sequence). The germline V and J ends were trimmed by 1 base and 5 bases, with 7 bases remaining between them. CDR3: CASSLGGKDTQYF. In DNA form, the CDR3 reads TGTGCCAGCAGCTTAGGAGGCAAAGATACGCAGTATTTT.

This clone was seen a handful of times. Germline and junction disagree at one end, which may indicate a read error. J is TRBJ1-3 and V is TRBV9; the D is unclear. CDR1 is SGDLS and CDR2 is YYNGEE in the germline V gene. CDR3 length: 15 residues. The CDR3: CASSVVGNHGDTIYF. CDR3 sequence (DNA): TGTGCCAGCAGCGTAGTGGGCAACCATGGAGACACCATATATTTT.

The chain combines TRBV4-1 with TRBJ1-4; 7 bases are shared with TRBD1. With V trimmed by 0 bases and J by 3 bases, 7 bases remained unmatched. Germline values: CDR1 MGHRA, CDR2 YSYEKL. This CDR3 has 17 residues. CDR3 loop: CASSQDGGQNPNEKLFF. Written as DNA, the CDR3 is TGCGCCAGCAGCCAAGATGGGGGACAGAACCCTAATGAAAAACTGTTTTTT.

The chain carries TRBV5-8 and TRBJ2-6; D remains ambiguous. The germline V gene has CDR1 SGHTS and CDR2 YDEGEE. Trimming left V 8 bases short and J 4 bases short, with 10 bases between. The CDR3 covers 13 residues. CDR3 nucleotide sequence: TGTGCCAGGACCGAAGCAGGGGCCAACGTCCTGACTTTC. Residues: CARTEAGANVLTF. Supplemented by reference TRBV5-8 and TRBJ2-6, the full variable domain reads EAGVTQSPTHLIKTRGQQATLRCSPISGHTSVYWYQQALGLGLQFLLWYDEGEERNRGNFPPRFSGRQFPNYSSELNVNALELEDSALYLCARTEAGANVLTFGAGSRLTVL.

CDR3 region: CASSRRDTVSMFF. The CDR3 DNA reads TGTGCCAGCAGTAGACGGGACACTGTTTCAATGTTCTTC. This chain uses TRBV27 with TRBJ2-1, with D possibly TRBD1 on 6 matching bases. Germline CDR1 reads MNHEY; CDR2 reads SMNVEV (reference sequence). This CDR3 is 13 amino acids long. Trimming removed 5 bases from V and 15 bases from J, with 20 bases in between.

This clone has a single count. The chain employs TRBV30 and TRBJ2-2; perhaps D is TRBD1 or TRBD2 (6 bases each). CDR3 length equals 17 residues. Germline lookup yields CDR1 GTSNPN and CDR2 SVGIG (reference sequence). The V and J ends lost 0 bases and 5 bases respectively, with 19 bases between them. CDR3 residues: CAWSVLGGKGGTGELFF. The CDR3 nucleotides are TGTGCCTGGAGTGTACTCGGCGGGAAGGGGGGTACCGGGGAGCTGTTTTTT.

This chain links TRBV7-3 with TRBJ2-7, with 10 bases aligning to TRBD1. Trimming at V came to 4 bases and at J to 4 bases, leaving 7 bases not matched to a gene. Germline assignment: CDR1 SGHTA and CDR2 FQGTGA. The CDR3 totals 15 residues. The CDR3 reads CASSSLGTGAYEQYF. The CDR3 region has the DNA TGTGCCAGCAGCTCCCTAGGGACAGGGGCGTACGAGCAGTACTTC.

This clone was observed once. In DNA form, the CDR3 reads TGCGCCAGCAGCTTGGTTCGGGGGGCGCAAACCGGGGAGCTGTTTTTT. Protein sequence: CASSLVRGAQTGELFF. The J gene is TRBJ2-2, the V gene TRBV5-1, with a tentative D call TRBD2 (7 bases). This CDR3 comprises 16 residues. In germline, CDR1 is SGHRS, CDR2 YFSETQ. V was shortened by 0 bases and J by 5 bases, with 14 bases between the two germline ends.

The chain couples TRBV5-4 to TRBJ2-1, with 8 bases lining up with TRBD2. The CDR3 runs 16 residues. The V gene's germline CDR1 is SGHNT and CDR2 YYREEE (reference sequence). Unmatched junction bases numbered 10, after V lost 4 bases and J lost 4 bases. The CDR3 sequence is CASSHQGGRRYNEQFF. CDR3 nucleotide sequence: TGTGCCAGCAGCCATCAGGGCGGGAGGCGATACAATGAGCAGTTCTTC.

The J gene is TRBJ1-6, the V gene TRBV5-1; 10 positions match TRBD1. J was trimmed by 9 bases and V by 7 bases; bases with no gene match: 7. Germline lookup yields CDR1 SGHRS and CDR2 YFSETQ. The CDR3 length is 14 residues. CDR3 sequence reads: CASSQGTGVSPLHF. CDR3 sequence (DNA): TGCGCCAGCTCCCAGGGGACAGGGGTTTCACCCCTCCACTTT.

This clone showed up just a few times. CDR3 amino acids: CASTRMMGANTGELFF. In nucleotides, the CDR3 is TGTGCCAGCACCAGGATGATGGGGGCGAACACCGGGGAGCTGTTTTTT. The genes are TRBV7-3 and TRBJ2-2, with D perhaps given as TRBD1 or TRBD2 (5 bases each). CDR1 and CDR2 from the germline V gene are SGHTA and FQGTGA. This CDR3 spans 16 amino acids. Trimming shortened V by 7 bases and J by 0 bases, and 15 bases separated the two germline ends.

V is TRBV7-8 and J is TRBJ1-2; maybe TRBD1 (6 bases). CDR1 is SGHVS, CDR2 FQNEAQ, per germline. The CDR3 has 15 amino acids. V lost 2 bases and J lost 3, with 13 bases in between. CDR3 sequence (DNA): TGTGCCAGCAGCTTACGTAGGACAGCCGACTATGGCTACACCTTC. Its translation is CASSLRRTADYGYTF.

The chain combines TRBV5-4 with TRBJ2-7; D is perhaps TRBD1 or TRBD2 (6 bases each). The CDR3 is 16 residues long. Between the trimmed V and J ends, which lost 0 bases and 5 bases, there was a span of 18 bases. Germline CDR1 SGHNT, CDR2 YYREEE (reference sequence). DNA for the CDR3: TGTGCCAGCAGCTTGGCCCCGGGGGCGCTAGACGACGAGCAGTACTTC. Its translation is CASSLAPGALDDEQYF.

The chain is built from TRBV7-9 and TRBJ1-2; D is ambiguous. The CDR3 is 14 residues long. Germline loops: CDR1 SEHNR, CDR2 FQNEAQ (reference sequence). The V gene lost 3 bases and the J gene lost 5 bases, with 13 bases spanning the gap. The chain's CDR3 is CASSFAGQIYGYTF. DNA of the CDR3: TGTGCCAGCAGCTTTGCCGGGCAGATTTATGGCTACACCTTC.

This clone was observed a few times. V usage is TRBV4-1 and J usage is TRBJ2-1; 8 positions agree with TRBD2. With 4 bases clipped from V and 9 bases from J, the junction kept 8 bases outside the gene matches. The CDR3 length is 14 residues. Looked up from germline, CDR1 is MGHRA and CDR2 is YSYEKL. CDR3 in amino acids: CASSLGGVYGEQFF. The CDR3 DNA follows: TGCGCCAGCAGCCTCGGGGGGGTCTACGGTGAGCAGTTCTTC.

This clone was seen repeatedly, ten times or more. The CDR3 DNA follows: TGTGCCAGCACACCCCCATTCGACACTGAAGCTTTCTTT. Amino acids: CASTPPFDTEAFF. J is TRBJ1-1 and V is TRBV28; unclear D gene. The CDR3 runs to 13 residues. Germline values: CDR1 MDHEN, CDR2 SYDVKM. V lost 7 bases to trimming and J lost 3 bases, with 12 bases between them.

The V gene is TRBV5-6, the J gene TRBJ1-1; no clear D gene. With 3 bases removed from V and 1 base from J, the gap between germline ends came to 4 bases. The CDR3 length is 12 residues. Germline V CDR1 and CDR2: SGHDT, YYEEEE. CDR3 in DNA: TGTGCCAGCAGCTGGCAGAACACTGAAGCTTTCTTT. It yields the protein CASSWQNTEAFF.

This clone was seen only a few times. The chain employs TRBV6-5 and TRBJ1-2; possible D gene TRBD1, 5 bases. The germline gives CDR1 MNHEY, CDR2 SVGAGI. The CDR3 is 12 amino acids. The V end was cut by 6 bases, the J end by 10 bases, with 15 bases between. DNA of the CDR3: TGTGCCAGCAGCGACGCGTCAGGGTCCTACACCTTC. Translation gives CASSDASGSYTF.

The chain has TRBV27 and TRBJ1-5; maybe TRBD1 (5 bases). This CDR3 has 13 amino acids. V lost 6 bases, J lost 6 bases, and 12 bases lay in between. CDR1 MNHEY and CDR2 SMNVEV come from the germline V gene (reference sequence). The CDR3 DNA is TGTGCCAGCAGCCAGGGAGGACTTCAGCCCCAGCATTTT. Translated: CASSQGGLQPQHF.

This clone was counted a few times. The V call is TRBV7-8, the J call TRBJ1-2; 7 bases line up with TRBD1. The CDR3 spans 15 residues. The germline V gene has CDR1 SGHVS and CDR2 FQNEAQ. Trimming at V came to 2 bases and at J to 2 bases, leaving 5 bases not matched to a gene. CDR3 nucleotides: TGTGCCAGCAGCTTAAGGGGACAGCAAAACTATGGCTACACCTTC. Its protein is CASSLRGQQNYGYTF.

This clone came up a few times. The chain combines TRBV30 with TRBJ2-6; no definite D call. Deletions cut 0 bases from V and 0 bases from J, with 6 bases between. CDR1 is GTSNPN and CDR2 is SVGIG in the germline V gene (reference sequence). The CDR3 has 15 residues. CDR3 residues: CAWSVALSGANVLTF. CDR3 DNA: TGTGCCTGGAGTGTAGCCCTCTCTGGGGCCAACGTCCTGACTTTC. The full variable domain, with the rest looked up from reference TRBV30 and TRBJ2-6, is SQTIHQWPATLVQPVGSPLSLECTVEGTSNPNLYWYRQAAGRGLQLLFYSVGIGQISSEVPQNLSASRPQDRQFILSSKKLLLSDSGFYLCAWSVALSGANVLTFGAGSRLTVL.

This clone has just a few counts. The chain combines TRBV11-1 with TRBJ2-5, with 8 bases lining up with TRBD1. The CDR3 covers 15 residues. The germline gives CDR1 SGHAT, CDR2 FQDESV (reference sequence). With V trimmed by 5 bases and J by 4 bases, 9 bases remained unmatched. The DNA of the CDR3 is TGTGCCAGCAGCCCGCGGACAGGGCGGGTAGAGACCCAGTACTTC. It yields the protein CASSPRTGRVETQYF.

The CDR3 coding sequence is TGTGCCATCAGCTCCGGGACAGGGGACTACGAGCAGTACTTC. Encoded protein: CAISSGTGDYEQYF. The chain recombines TRBV10-3 with TRBJ2-7; 10 bases map to TRBD1. This CDR3 region has 14 residues. V was pared by 6 bases and J by 3 bases, with 5 bases of the junction left unmatched. Germline-derived CDR1 and CDR2 are ENHRY and SYGVKD.

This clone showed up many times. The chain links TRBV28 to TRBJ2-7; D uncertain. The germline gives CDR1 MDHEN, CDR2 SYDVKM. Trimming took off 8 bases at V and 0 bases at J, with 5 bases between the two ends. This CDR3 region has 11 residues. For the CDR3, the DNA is TGTGCCAGCCGGACCTCCTACGAGCAGTACTTC. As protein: CASRTSYEQYF.